These 8 T cell receptor beta chains came from one sample sequenced in a study of blood T cell repertoires in COVID-19. TCRdb's copy holds only in-frame clones and misses some; the assay was immunoSEQ multiplex PCR. Among some 260,000 clones listed, about nine tenths were seen once. Sequencing was carried out using peripheral blood. The source of these receptors is a woman aged 25 to 39 with COVID-19, enrolled during active disease.

This chain connects TRBV11-2 to TRBJ2-5, with a possible D match to TRBD2 (6 bases). The length of the CDR3 is 14 residues. V was shortened by 5 bases and J by 5 bases, with 15 bases between the two germline ends. The germline CDR1 and CDR2 sequences are SGHAT and FQNNGV. This CDR3 reads CASSQAGGAETQYF. The CDR3 DNA reads as TGTGCCAGCAGCCAAGCGGGCGGGGCCGAGACCCAGTACTTC.

The chain employs TRBV5-4 and TRBJ2-1, with TRBD2 matching 7 bases. CDR1 and CDR2 (germline): SGHNT, YYREEE (reference sequence). Trimming took 1 base from V and 4 from J; bases not matched to a gene: 5. The CDR3 is made up of 15 amino acids. CDR3: CASSLIQREYNEQFF. The CDR3 DNA follows: TGTGCCAGCAGCTTGATCCAGCGGGAATACAATGAGCAGTTCTTC.

V is TRBV2 and J is TRBJ1-6; D is perhaps TRBD1 (6 bases). Trimming took 4 bases from V and 7 from J, leaving 11 bases between them. Germline V gene sequence: CDR1 SNHLY, CDR2 FYNNEI. This CDR3 region has 14 residues. CDR3 loop: CASSVRTENSPLHF. The CDR3 DNA is TGTGCCAGCAGTGTTCGGACAGAGAATTCACCCCTCCACTTT.

The chain recombines TRBV5-4 with TRBJ1-1, with 10 bases aligning to TRBD1. Germline-derived CDR1 and CDR2 are SGHNT and YYREEE (reference sequence). The CDR3 loop spans 14 amino acids. Trimming cost V 3 bases and J 7 bases; bases outside gene matches: 6. The CDR3 DNA sequence: TGTGCCAGCAGCTGGGGACAGGGGCCGGGTGAAGCTTTCTTT. It is translated as CASSWGQGPGEAFF.

The chain employs TRBV11-2 and TRBJ1-1; 7 bases map to TRBD1. Losses at the gene ends were 5 bases for V and 5 bases for J; bases not matched to a gene: 8. There are 14 residues in the CDR3. CDR1 and CDR2 from the germline V gene are SGHAT and FQNNGV. In DNA, the CDR3 is TGTGCCAGCAGCCCTACGGACAGGTGGACTGAAGCTTTCTTT. Residues: CASSPTDRWTEAFF. Full variable domain (missing parts from reference TRBV11-2 and TRBJ1-1): EAGVAQSPRYKIIEKRQSVAFWCNPISGHATLYWYQQILGQGPKLLIQFQNNGVVDDSQLPKDRFSAERLKGVDSTLKIQPAKLEDSAVYLCASSPTDRWTEAFFGQGTRLTVV.

V usage is TRBV18 and J usage is TRBJ2-1; 10 nucleotides align to TRBD2. Germline-derived CDR1 and CDR2 are KGHSH and LQKENI. The V segment lost 6 bases and the J segment 0 bases; nucleotides outside the gene matches: 11. The CDR3 consists of 18 residues. The CDR3, as DNA: TGTGCCAGCTCGGGTAGCGGGGGGCCTTTGAGCTCCTACAATGAGCAGTTCTTC. Amino acid sequence: CASSGSGGPLSSYNEQFF. Based on the CDR3 plus reference TRBV18 and TRBJ2-1, the full variable domain is NAGVMQNPRHLVRRRGQEARLRCSPMKGHSHVYWYRQLPEEGLKFMVYLQKENIIDESGMPKERFSAEFPKEGPSILRIQQVVRGDSAAYFCASSGSGGPLSSYNEQFFGPGTRLTVL.

The chain links TRBV11-3 to TRBJ2-3; a weak D match, TRBD2 (6 bases). The germline V and J ends were trimmed by 7 bases and 2 bases, with 10 bases remaining between them. The CDR3 is 13 amino acids. Per the germline V gene, CDR1 is SGHNT and CDR2 is YENEEA. In DNA, the CDR3 is TGTGCCAGCAAGGCGGGGTCCACAGATACGCAGTATTTT. Encoded protein: CASKAGSTDTQYF.

This chain uses TRBV4-1 with TRBJ1-6; TRBD1 might be the D (6 bases). The CDR3 length is 16 residues. Per the germline V gene, CDR1 is MGHRA and CDR2 is YSYEKL. V was pared by 3 bases and J by 9 bases, with 18 bases between. The CDR3 here is CASSHIYRVERSPLHF. The CDR3 DNA sequence: TGCGCCAGCAGCCACATATACAGGGTCGAGCGTTCACCCCTCCACTTT.